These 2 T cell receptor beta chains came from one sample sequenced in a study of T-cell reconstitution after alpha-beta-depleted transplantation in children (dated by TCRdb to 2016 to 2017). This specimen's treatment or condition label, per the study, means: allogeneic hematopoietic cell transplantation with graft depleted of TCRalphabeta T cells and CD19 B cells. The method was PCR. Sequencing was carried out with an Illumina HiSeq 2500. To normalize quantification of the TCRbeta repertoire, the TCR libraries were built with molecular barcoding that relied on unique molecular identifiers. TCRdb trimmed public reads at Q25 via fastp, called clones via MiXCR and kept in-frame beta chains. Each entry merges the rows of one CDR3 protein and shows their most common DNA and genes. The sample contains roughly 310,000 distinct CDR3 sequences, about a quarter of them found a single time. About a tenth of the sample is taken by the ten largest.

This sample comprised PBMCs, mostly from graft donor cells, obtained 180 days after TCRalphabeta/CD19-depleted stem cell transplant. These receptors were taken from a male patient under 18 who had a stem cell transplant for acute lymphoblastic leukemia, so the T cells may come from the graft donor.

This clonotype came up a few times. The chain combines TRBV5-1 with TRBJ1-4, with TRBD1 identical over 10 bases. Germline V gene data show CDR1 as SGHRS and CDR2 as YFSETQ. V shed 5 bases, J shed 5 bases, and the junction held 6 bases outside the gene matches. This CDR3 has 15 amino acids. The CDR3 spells CASSMTGGINEKLFF. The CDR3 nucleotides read TGCGCCAGCAGTATGACAGGGGGCATAAATGAAAAACTGTTTTTT.

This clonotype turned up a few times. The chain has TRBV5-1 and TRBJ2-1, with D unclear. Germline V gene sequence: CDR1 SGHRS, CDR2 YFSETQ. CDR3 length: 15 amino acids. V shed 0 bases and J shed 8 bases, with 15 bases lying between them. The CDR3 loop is CASSLAQQYFDEQFF. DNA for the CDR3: TGCGCCAGCAGCTTGGCGCAGCAGTATTTCGATGAGCAGTTCTTC. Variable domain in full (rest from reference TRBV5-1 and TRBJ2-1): KAGVTQTPRYLIKTRGQQVTLSCSPISGHRSVSWYQQTPGQGLQFLFEYFSETQRNKGNFPGRFSGRQFSNSRSEMNVSTLELGDSALYLCASSLAQQYFDEQFFGPGTRLTVL.